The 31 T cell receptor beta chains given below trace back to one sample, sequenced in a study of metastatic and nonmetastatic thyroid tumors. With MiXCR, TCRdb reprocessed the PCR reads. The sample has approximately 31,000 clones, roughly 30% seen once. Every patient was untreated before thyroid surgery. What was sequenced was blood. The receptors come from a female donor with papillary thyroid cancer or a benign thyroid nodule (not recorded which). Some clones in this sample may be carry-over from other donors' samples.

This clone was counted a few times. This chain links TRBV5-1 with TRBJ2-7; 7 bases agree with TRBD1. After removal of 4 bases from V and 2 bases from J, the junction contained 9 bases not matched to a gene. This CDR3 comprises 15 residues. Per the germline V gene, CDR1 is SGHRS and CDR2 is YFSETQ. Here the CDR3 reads CASSTGDSETYEQYF. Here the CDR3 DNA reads TGCGCCAGCAGCACAGGGGACAGCGAAACCTACGAGCAGTACTTC.

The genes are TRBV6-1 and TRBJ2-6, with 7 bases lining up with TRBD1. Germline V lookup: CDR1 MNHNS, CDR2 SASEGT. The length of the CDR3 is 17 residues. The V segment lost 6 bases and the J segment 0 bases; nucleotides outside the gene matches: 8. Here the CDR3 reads CASRGGRDRSGANVLTF. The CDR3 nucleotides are TGTGCCAGCAGAGGGGGCAGGGATCGCTCTGGGGCCAACGTCCTGACTTTC.

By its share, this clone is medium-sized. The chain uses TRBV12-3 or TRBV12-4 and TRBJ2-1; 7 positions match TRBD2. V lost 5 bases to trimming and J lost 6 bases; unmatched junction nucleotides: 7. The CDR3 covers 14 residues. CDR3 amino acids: CASSREVGSNEQFF. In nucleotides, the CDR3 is TGTGCCAGCAGTCGGGAGGTCGGGAGCAATGAGCAGTTCTTC.

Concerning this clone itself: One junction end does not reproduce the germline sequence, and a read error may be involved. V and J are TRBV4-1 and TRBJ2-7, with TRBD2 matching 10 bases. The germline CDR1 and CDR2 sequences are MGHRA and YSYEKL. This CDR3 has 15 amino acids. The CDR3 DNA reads TGTGCCAGCAGCTTGGGACTAGCGTCACCATACGAGCAGTACTTC. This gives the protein CASSLGLASPYEQYF.

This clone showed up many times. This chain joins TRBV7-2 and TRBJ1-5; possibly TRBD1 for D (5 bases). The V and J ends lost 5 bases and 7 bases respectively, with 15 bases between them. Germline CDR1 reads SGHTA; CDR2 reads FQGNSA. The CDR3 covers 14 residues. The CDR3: CASSESQGWQPQHF. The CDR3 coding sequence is TGTGCCAGCAGCGAAAGCCAGGGATGGCAGCCCCAGCATTTT.

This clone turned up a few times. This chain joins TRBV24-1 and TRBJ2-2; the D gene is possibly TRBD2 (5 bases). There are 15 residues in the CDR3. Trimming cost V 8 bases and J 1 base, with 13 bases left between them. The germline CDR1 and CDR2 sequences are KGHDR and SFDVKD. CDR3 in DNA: TGTGCCACCATGGGCGGGTTCTTGAACACCGGGGAGCTGTTTTTT. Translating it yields CATMGGFLNTGELFF.

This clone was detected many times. This CDR3 reads CASSHGTMGDQPQHF. Written as DNA, the CDR3 is TGTGCCAGCAGCCATGGGACAATGGGGGATCAGCCCCAGCATTTT. The J gene is TRBJ1-5, the V gene TRBV4-2, with a tentative D call TRBD1 (6 bases). Deletions cut 3 bases from V and 5 bases from J, with 14 bases between. This CDR3 has 15 amino acids. In germline, CDR1 is LGHNA, CDR2 YNFKEQ.

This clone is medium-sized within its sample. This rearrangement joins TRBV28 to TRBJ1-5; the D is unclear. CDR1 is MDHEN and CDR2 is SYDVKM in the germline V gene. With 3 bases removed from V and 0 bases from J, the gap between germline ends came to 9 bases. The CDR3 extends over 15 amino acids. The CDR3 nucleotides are TGTGCCAGCAGTTTGGGCAGCTATAGCAATCAGCCCCAGCATTTT. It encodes CASSLGSYSNQPQHF.

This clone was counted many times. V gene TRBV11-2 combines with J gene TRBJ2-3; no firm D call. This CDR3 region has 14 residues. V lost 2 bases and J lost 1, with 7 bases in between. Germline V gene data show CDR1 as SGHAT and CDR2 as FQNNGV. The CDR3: CASSLSSRTDTQYF. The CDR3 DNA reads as TGTGCCAGCAGCTTAAGTAGTCGCACAGATACGCAGTATTTT. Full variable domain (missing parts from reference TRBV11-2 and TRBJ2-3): EAGVAQSPRYKIIEKRQSVAFWCNPISGHATLYWYQQILGQGPKLLIQFQNNGVVDDSQLPKDRFSAERLKGVDSTLKIQPAKLEDSAVYLCASSLSSRTDTQYFGPGTRLTVL.

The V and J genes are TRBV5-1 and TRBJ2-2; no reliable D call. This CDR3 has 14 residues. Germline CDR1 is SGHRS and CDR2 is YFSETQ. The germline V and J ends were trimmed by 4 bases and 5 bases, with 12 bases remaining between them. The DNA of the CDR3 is TGCGCCAGCAGCCTGGGGTCCCCGACCGGGGAGCTGTTTTTT. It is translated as CASSLGSPTGELFF.

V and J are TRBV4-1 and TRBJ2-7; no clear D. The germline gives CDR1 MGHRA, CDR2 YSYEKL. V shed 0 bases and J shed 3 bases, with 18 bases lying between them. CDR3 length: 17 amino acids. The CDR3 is CASSQDFAPEGIYEQYF. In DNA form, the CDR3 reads TGCGCCAGCAGCCAAGATTTTGCGCCTGAAGGGATCTACGAGCAGTACTTC.

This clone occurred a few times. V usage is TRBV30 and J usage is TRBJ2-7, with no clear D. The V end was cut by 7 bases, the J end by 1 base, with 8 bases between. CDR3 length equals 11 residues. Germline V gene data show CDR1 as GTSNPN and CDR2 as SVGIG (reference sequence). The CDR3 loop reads CASRSSYEQYF. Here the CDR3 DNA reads TGTGCCTCTCGTTCATCCTACGAGCAGTACTTC.

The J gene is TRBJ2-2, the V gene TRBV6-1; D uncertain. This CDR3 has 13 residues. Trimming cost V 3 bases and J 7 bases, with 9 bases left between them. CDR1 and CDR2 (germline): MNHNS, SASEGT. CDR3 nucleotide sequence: TGTGCCAGCAGTGATCCCCCAGGCGGGGAGCTGTTTTTT. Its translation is CASSDPPGGELFF.

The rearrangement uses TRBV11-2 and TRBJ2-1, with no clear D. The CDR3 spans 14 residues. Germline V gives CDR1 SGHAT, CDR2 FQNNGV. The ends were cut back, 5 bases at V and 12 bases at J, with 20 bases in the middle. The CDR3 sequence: CASSPLQNYDGQFF. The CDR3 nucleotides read TGTGCCAGCAGCCCCCTGCAGAACTACGACGGGCAGTTCTTC.

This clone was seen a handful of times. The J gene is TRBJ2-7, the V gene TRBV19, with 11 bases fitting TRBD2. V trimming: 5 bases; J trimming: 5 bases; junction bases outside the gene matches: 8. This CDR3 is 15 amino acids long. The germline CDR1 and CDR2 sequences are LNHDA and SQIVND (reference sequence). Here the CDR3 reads CASSSRLAGRNEQYF. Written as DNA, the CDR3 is TGTGCCAGTAGTTCCCGACTAGCGGGACGGAACGAGCAGTACTTC. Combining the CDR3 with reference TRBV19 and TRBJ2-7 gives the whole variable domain DGGITQSPKYLFRKEGQNVTLSCEQNLNHDAMYWYRQDPGQGLRLIYYSQIVNDFQKGDIAEGYSVSREKKESFPLTVTSAQKNPTAFYLCASSSRLAGRNEQYFGPGTRLTVT.

The CDR3 sequence is CASSFTQNTGELFF. CDR3 DNA: TGTGCCAGCAGCTTCACACAGAACACCGGGGAGCTGTTTTTT. The V call is TRBV11-2, the J call TRBJ2-2; D is unresolved. V lost 3 bases, J lost 1 base, and 6 bases lay in between. The length of the CDR3 is 14 residues. CDR1 is SGHAT, CDR2 FQNNGV, per germline.

The CDR3 sequence is CASSYSAVDGTEAFF. In nucleotides, the CDR3 is TGTGCCAGCAGTTACTCCGCCGTGGATGGCACTGAAGCTTTCTTT. V and J are TRBV6-5 and TRBJ1-1; D ambiguous. This CDR3 has 15 amino acids. V was pared by 0 bases and J by 4 bases, with 12 bases between. CDR1 is MNHEY and CDR2 is SVGAGI in the germline V gene.

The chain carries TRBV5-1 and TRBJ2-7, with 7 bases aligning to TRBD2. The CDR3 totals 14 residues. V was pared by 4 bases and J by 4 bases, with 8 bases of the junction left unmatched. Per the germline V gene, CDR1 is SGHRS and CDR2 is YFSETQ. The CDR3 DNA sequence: TGCGCCAGCAGCGTAGGTGGGACTATTTACGAGCAGTACTTC. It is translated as CASSVGGTIYEQYF.

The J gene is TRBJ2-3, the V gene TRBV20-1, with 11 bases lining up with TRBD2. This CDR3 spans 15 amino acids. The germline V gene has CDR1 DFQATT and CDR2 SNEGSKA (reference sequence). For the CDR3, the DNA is TGCGTGAGTCTAGCGGGGGGTCAGAGCACAGATACGCAGTATTTT. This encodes CVSLAGGQSTDTQYF.

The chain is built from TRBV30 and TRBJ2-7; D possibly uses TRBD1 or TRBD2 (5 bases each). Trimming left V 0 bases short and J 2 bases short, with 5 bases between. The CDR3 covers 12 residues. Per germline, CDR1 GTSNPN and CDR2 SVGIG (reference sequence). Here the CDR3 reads CAWSVGAYEQYF. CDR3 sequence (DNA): TGTGCCTGGAGTGTGGGGGCCTACGAGCAGTACTTC.

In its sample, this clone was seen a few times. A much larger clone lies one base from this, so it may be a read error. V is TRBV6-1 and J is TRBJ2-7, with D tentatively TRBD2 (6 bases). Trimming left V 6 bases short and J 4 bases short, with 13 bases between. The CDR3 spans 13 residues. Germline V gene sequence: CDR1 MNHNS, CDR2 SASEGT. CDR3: CASRPLGGYEQYF. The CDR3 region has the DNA TGTGCCAGCAGGCCGCTCGGGGGTTACGAGCAGTACTTC.

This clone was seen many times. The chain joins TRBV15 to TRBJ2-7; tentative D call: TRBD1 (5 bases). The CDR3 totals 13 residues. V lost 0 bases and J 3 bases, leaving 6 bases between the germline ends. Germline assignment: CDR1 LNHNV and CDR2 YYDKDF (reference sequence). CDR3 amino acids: CATSRDRVYEQYF. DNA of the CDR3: TGTGCCACCAGCAGAGACAGGGTCTACGAGCAGTACTTC.

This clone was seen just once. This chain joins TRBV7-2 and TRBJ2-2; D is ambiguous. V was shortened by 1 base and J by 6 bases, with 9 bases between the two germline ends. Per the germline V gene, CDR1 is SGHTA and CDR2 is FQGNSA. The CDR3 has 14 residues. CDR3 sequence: CASSLGLAAGELFF. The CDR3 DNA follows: TGTGCCAGCAGCTTAGGGCTCGCAGCCGGGGAGCTGTTTTTT.

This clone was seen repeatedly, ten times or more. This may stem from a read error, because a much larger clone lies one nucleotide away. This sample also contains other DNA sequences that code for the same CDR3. The CDR3 coding sequence is TGTGCCAGCAGCCGTGGGACTGAAGCTTTCTTT. Translation: CASSRGTEAFF. V usage is TRBV12-3 or TRBV12-4 and J usage is TRBJ1-1, with D unclear. The CDR3 spans 11 residues. Trimming left V 6 bases short and J 5 bases short, with 7 bases between.

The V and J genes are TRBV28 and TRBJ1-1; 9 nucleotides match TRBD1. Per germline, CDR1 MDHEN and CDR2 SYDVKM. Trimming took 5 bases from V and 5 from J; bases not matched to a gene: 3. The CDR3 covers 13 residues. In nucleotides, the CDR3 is TGTGCCAGCAGTGGACAGGGGCGGACTGAAGCTTTCTTT. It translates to CASSGQGRTEAFF.

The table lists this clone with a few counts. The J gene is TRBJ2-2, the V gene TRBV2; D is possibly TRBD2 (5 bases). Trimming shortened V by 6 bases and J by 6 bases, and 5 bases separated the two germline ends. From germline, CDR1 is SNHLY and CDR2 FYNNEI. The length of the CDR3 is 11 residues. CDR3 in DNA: TGTGCCAGCAGGGGAGCCGGGGAGCTGTTTTTT. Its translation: CASRGAGELFF.

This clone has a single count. CDR3 sequence: CSAPASGELFF. CDR3 coding DNA: TGCAGTGCTCCGGCCTCCGGGGAGCTGTTTTTT. The genes are TRBV20-1 and TRBJ2-2; no clear D gene. Germline CDR1 DFQATT, CDR2 SNEGSKA (reference sequence). V was clipped by 5 bases and J by 6 bases, with 7 bases between them. This CDR3 comprises 11 residues.

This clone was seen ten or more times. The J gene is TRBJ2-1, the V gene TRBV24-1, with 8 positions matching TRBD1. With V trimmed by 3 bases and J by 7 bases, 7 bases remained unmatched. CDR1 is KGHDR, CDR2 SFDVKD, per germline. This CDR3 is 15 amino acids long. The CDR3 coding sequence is TGTGCCACCAGTGATACTAGGACAGGGCTAAATGAGCAGTTCTTC. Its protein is CATSDTRTGLNEQFF.

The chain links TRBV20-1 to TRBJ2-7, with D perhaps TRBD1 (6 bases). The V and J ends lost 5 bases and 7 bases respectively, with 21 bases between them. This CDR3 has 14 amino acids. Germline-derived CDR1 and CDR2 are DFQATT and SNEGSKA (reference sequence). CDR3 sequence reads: CSAEDPRGGREQYF. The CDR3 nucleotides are TGCAGTGCTGAAGACCCCAGGGGTGGAAGGGAGCAGTACTTC.

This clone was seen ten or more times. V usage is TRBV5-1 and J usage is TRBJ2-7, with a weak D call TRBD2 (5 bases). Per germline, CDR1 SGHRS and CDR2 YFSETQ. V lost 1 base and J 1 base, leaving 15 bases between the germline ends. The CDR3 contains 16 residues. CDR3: CASSLWAGFGSYEQYF. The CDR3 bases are TGCGCCAGCAGCTTGTGGGCGGGCTTTGGTTCCTACGAGCAGTACTTC.

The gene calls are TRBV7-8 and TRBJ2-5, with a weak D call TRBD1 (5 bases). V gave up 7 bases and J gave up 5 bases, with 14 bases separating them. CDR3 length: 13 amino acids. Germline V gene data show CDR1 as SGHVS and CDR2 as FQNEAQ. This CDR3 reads CASILGHGETQYF. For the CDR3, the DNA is TGTGCCAGCATTTTAGGACATGGGGAGACCCAGTACTTC.